This T cell receptor beta chain emerged from a study of OX40 agonist ivuxolimab in advanced cancers. As for the study in general: Patients were dosed with the agonistic anti-OX40 (CD134) antibody ivuxolimab.

Using immunoSEQ multiplex PCR, the repertoire was profiled, and TCRdb retains in-frame clones only, with some absent. The table shows around 80,000 clones, with 85% occurring only once. The table lists this clone with a count of one. The CDR3 has 14 amino acids. V shed 6 bases and J shed 2 bases, with 11 bases lying between them. Germline V gene lookup returns CDR1 MNHEY and CDR2 SVGAGI. The V call is TRBV6-5, the J call TRBJ2-1; D possibly corresponds to TRBD2 (6 bases). This TCR was recovered from an adult with an advanced solid tumor such as melanoma, head and neck, liver or kidney cancer. This specimen consisted of CD4+ or CD8+ T cells sorted from blood, obtained in a trial of the OX40 agonist ivuxolimab. CDR3 coding DNA: TGTGCCAGCAGAAGGGAGGCTACCTACAATGAGCAGTTCTTC. Encoded protein: CASRREATYNEQFF.